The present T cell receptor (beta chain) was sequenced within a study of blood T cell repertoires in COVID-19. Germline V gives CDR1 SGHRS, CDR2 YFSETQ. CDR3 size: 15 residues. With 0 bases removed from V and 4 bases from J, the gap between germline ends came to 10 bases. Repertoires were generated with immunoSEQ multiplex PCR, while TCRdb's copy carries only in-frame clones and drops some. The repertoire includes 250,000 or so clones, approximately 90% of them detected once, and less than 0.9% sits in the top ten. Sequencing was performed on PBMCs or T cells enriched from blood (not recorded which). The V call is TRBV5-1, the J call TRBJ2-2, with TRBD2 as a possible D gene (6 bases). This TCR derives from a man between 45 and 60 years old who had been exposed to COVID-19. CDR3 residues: CASSLEGGLTGELFF. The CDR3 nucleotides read TGCGCCAGCAGCTTGGAAGGAGGGCTCACCGGGGAGCTGTTTTTT.